This T cell receptor (beta chain) was recorded in a study of CD8 T cells in ankylosing spondylitis. TCR beta libraries were made by quantitative 5'-RACE with molecular barcodes. MiXCR, run by TCRdb on the 5' RACE reads, gives a single entry per CDR3 protein. This sample has some 140,000 distinct CDR3 sequences, with 15% to 20% found just once. Regarding this clonotype: Its antigen is still unknown.

Deletions cut 5 bases from V and 1 base from J, with 21 bases between. The CDR3 runs to 18 residues. Germline CDR1 is SGHVS and CDR2 is FNYEAQ. Findings and caveats of the study: In synovial fluid and blood from reactive arthritis, some motif variants were previously reported. What seemed typical of ankylosing spondylitis blood was a TCR beta motif built from fewer than ten highly homologous variants. Disease-associated clones were CD8+ and fairly uncommon in peripheral blood.

V usage is TRBV7-6 and J usage is TRBJ2-1; possible D gene TRBD1, 5 bases. Sequenced sample: blood, either unsorted or a sorted T cell fraction (not recorded which). This TCR derives from a male donor with ankylosing spondylitis. CDR3 protein: CASSGGATLPQSYNEQFF. The CDR3 region has the DNA TGTGCCAGCAGCGGTGGGGCGACACTTCCTCAATCCTACAATGAGCAGTTCTTC.